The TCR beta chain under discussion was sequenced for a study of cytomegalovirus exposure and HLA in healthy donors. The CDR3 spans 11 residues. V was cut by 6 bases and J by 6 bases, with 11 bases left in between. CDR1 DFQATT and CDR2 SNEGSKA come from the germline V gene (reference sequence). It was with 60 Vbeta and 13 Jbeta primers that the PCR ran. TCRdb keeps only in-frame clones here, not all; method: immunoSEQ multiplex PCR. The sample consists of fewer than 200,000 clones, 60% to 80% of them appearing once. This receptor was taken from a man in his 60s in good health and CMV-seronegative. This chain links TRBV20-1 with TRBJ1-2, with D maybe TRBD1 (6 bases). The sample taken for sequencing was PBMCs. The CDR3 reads CSARTADGYTF. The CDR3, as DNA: TGCAGTGCGAGGACAGCGGATGGCTACACCTTC.